This T cell receptor beta chain was identified during a study of radiation and T cells in renal cell carcinoma. Profiled with immunoSEQ multiplex PCR; TCRdb holds only in-frame clones, not every one. The table has more than 150,000 clones, over 80% seen once; the top ten hold 10% to 15%. Time point described: blood 2 weeks post-SBRT. Treatment noted: 15 Gy SBRT to primary tumor, nephrectomy 4 weeks later. The clonotype originates from a woman aged 45-65 years with renal cell carcinoma. Sequences were derived from blood, sampled from a patient whose treatment included radiotherapy and nephrectomy.

The CDR3 reads CASSLYGYTF. The DNA of the CDR3 is TGTGCCAGTAGCCTCTATGGCTACACCTTC. This sequence joins TRBV19 and TRBJ1-2; no firm D call. The CDR3 totals 10 residues. Germline values: CDR1 LNHDA, CDR2 SQIVND (reference sequence). V shed 6 bases and J shed 4 bases, with 3 bases lying between them. Looking up the rest from reference TRBV19 and TRBJ1-2 gives the full variable domain: DGGITQSPKYLFRKEGQNVTLSCEQNLNHDAMYWYRQDPGQGLRLIYYSQIVNDFQKGDIAEGYSVSREKKESFPLTVTSAQKNPTAFYLCASSLYGYTFGSGTRLTVV.